Below, 9 T cell receptor beta chains from the same sample are listed, as sequenced in a study of shared clonotypes between healthy human individuals. TCRdb's table, derived via immunoSEQ multiplex PCR, lists solely in-frame clones and lacks some. There are 450,000 to 500,000 clones in the sample; 78% occur only once, and 12% lies in the top ten. Sequencing was carried out using PBMCs. The receptor source for this set is a woman in her 40s in good health. Some clones in this sample may be carry-over from other donors' samples.

The chain joins TRBV19 to TRBJ2-2; 9 bases are a match to TRBD2. The CDR3 is 16 residues long. The germline V gene encodes CDR1 LNHDA and CDR2 SQIVND (reference sequence). The junction had 8 bases not matched to a gene; V was cut back by 3 bases and J by 6 bases. The CDR3 is CASSIFSAGGAGELFF. CDR3 sequence (DNA): TGTGCCAGTAGTATTTTCTCGGCGGGAGGGGCCGGGGAGCTGTTTTTT.

Regarding this clone: The sample contains more than one DNA sequence encoding this CDR3. This chain joins TRBV5-1 and TRBJ2-7; D tentatively fits TRBD1 or TRBD2 (5 bases each). CDR1 is SGHRS and CDR2 is YFSETQ in the germline V gene. V shed 0 bases and J shed 2 bases, with 9 bases lying between them. The CDR3 is 14 amino acids. The CDR3 region is CASSLGQGPYEQYF. The CDR3 DNA sequence: TGCGCCAGCAGCTTGGGGCAGGGACCCTACGAGCAGTACTTC.

This rearrangement joins TRBV20-1 to TRBJ1-4; D unclear. Trimming removed 6 bases from V and 1 base from J, with 0 bases in between. This CDR3 comprises 10 residues. Germline V gene data show CDR1 as DFQATT and CDR2 as SNEGSKA (reference sequence). The chain's CDR3 is CSATNEKLFF. Written as DNA, the CDR3 is TGCAGTGCAACTAATGAAAAACTGTTTTTT.

V gene TRBV5-5 combines with J gene TRBJ1-5; D uncertain. Trimming took 4 bases from V and 5 from J, leaving 13 bases between them. This CDR3 comprises 14 residues. Germline V CDR1 and CDR2: SGHKS, YYEKEE (reference sequence). CDR3 amino acids: CASSHDGEDQPQHF. Here the CDR3 DNA reads TGTGCCAGCAGCCACGACGGCGAAGATCAGCCCCAGCATTTT.

V and J are TRBV10-3 and TRBJ2-3; either TRBD1 or TRBD2 may fit D (6 bases each). The V gene lost 8 bases and the J gene lost 2 bases, with 17 bases spanning the gap. From germline, CDR1 is ENHRY and CDR2 SYGVKD. The CDR3 has 15 residues. The DNA of the CDR3 is TGTGCCATCTCCGATGGGGGGCACTCCACAGATACGCAGTATTTT. It encodes CAISDGGHSTDTQYF.

CDR3 sequence: CASSHGGANTGELFF. CDR3 coding DNA: TGTGCCAGCAGCCATGGCGGAGCGAACACCGGGGAGCTGTTTTTT. The chain carries TRBV5-8 and TRBJ2-2; D is unclear. Trimming removed 4 bases from V and 0 bases from J, with 10 bases in between. There are 15 residues in the CDR3. Germline assignment: CDR1 SGHTS and CDR2 YDEGEE.

The sample holds one count of this clone. The chain couples TRBV10-2 to TRBJ2-2; 7 nucleotides line up with TRBD2. The ends lost 5 bases at V and 2 bases at J; junction bases unmatched: 17. This CDR3 has 19 residues. CDR1 WSHSY and CDR2 SAAADI come from the germline V gene. This CDR3 is CASSWSASGRGLNTGELFF. The CDR3 DNA is TGCGCCAGCAGTTGGTCGGCTAGCGGAAGAGGGCTCAACACCGGGGAGCTGTTTTTT.

Written as DNA, the CDR3 is TGTGCCAGCAGCTTAGTCCCAGGGCAGGGCTCATCCTACGAGCAGTACTTC. Translating it yields CASSLVPGQGSSYEQYF. This rearrangement joins TRBV7-9 to TRBJ2-7; possibly TRBD1 for D (5 bases). Germline V gives CDR1 SEHNR, CDR2 FQNEAQ (reference sequence). The V gene lost 1 base and the J gene lost 1 base, with 17 bases spanning the gap. The length of the CDR3 is 17 residues.

The V and J genes are TRBV29-1 and TRBJ2-7; TRBD2 matches 7 bases. The CDR3 extends over 14 amino acids. Germline V gene data show CDR1 as SQVTM and CDR2 as ANQGSEA. Trimming at V came to 7 bases and at J to 2 bases, leaving 11 bases not matched to a gene. In DNA form, the CDR3 reads TGCAGCGCAGAGAGCGGGGTTGGCACCTACGAGCAGTACTTC. It encodes CSAESGVGTYEQYF.